This T cell receptor beta chain was recovered during a study of blood T cell repertoires in COVID-19. Study-level background: The cDNA or gDNA used as material had been derived from T cells, B-cell-depleted T cells, or PBMCs.

The cohort comprised adults aged roughly 18 to 95 years residing in approximately 25 US areas. Participant reports of clinical history set cohort assignment. Before being deemed recovered, Cohort 3 donors had two negative PCRs, clearance, or symptom resolution. Sequenced by immunoSEQ multiplex PCR; TCRdb stores in-frame clones only, minus some. The sample lists nearly 400,000 clones; roughly 86% were seen once. This clone was counted a few times. The germline V gene has CDR1 SGHTA and CDR2 FQGNSA. The CDR3 contains 15 residues. The junction had 5 bases not matched to a gene; V was cut back by 4 bases and J by 0 bases.

Sequenced material: PBMCs or T cells enriched from blood (not recorded which). This TCR derives from a woman aged 30 to 39 who had recovered from COVID-19. The rearrangement links TRBV7-2 to TRBJ1-1; TRBD1 aligns across 7 bases. The CDR3 DNA reads as TGTGCCAGCAGCTCCCAGGGACAGTTGAACACTGAAGCTTTCTTT. Encoded protein: CASSSQGQLNTEAFF.